The 11 T cell receptor beta chains below come from one sample, sequenced in a study of PD-1 blockade in classical Hodgkin lymphoma. The method was immunoSEQ multiplex PCR; TCRdb's version includes in-frame clones alone and lacks a portion of them. The sample has more than 60,000 clones, more than 75% seen once. Relapse was seen in all patients after autologous stem cell transplantation, and brentuximab vedotin exposure was variable. The sequencing here drew on peripheral blood mononuclear cells (PBMCs), taken at baseline. Source of these receptors: a human donor with classical Hodgkin lymphoma.

This clone was counted a single time. This chain uses TRBV20-1 with TRBJ2-5; unclear D gene. The germline CDR1 and CDR2 sequences are DFQATT and SNEGSKA (reference sequence). The CDR3 has 10 amino acids. Trimming cost V 5 bases and J 1 base, with 2 bases left between them. CDR3 sequence: CSAAQETQYF. The CDR3 DNA is TGCAGTGCTGCCCAAGAGACCCAGTACTTC.

The rearrangement links TRBV18 to TRBJ2-3; no clear D gene. The V and J ends lost 3 bases and 1 base respectively, with 11 bases between them. Germline V gene data show CDR1 as KGHSH and CDR2 as LQKENI. The CDR3 extends over 15 amino acids. The CDR3 region is CASSPAVVGTDTQYF. CDR3 in DNA: TGTGCCAGCTCACCCGCCGTCGTGGGCACAGATACGCAGTATTTT.

V gene TRBV28 combines with J gene TRBJ2-7; the match to TRBD2 covers 9 bases. The CDR3 sequence is 19 residues long. Germline trimming cut 5 bases from V and 0 bases from J; bases unmatched to any gene: 17. Germline CDR1 reads MDHEN; CDR2 reads SYDVKM. The CDR3 reads CASSPLSGSPPHSSYEQYF. CDR3 DNA: TGTGCCAGCAGTCCCCTTAGCGGGAGTCCGCCTCATAGCTCCTACGAGCAGTACTTC.

The table lists this clone with a count of one. Other DNA sequences of this sample code for an identical CDR3. The chain uses TRBV5-6 and TRBJ2-7; the D gene is possibly TRBD1 (5 bases). Trimming left V 2 bases short and J 2 bases short, with 8 bases between. Germline loops: CDR1 SGHDT, CDR2 YYEEEE. CDR3 length equals 13 residues. The chain's CDR3 is CASSFTGPYEQYF. The CDR3 nucleotides are TGTGCCAGCAGCTTCACAGGACCCTACGAGCAGTACTTC.

CDR3 sequence (DNA): TGTGCCAGCAGTATGGACAGGGGAATCTACGAGCAGTACTTC. It is translated as CASSMDRGIYEQYF. This chain joins TRBV6-1 and TRBJ2-7; 9 bases are shared with TRBD1. Germline V gives CDR1 MNHNS, CDR2 SASEGT. J was trimmed by 3 bases and V by 5 bases; bases with no gene match: 5. This CDR3 comprises 14 residues.

The chain couples TRBV18 to TRBJ2-1; D is unresolved. Germline loops: CDR1 KGHSH, CDR2 LQKENI. The CDR3 covers 14 residues. V was trimmed by 6 bases and J by 1 base, leaving 10 bases between them. The CDR3 here is CASSLTPSYNEQFF. Written as DNA, the CDR3 is TGTGCCAGCTCTTTGACTCCTTCCTACAATGAGCAGTTCTTC.

This chain links TRBV2 with TRBJ1-4, with no clear D. CDR1 and CDR2 from the germline V gene are SNHLY and FYNNEI. This CDR3 comprises 16 residues. V dropped 2 bases and J dropped 2 bases, with 12 bases sitting between them. CDR3 nucleotides: TGTGCCAGCAGTGAAATAGGGAAACCGACTAATGAAAAACTGTTTTTT. As protein: CASSEIGKPTNEKLFF.

The CDR3 spells CAWASAYVGEQYF. In nucleotides, the CDR3 is TGTGCCTGGGCTAGCGCGTACGTGGGCGAGCAGTACTTC. The chain carries TRBV30 and TRBJ2-7; D might be TRBD2 (6 bases). Germline V gives CDR1 GTSNPN, CDR2 SVGIG (reference sequence). CDR3 length: 13 residues. V was shortened by 5 bases and J by 6 bases, with 17 bases between the two germline ends.

The rearrangement joins TRBV19 to TRBJ2-5; TRBD1 is a possible D gene (6 bases). This CDR3 spans 14 amino acids. Looked up from germline, CDR1 is LNHDA and CDR2 is SQIVND (reference sequence). V dropped 5 bases and J dropped 3 bases, with 13 bases sitting between them. Written as DNA, the CDR3 is TGTGCCAGTAGTCCTGGACAGAGGAAAGAGACCCAGTACTTC. Its translation is CASSPGQRKETQYF.

A word on this clone: Distinct nucleotide sequences in the sample also encode this CDR3. J is TRBJ2-2 and V is TRBV18; D gene ambiguous. CDR1 KGHSH and CDR2 LQKENI come from the germline V gene. CDR3 length: 13 residues. Between the trimmed V and J ends, which lost 1 base and 2 bases, there was a span of 2 bases. Here the CDR3 DNA reads TGTGCCAGCTCACCACGCAACACCGGGGAGCTGTTTTTT. This gives the protein CASSPRNTGELFF.

The chain is built from TRBV28 and TRBJ1-2; D gene ambiguous. The CDR3 covers 15 residues. The germline CDR1 and CDR2 sequences are MDHEN and SYDVKM. V shed 1 base and J shed 5 bases, with 14 bases lying between them. CDR3 amino acids: CASSLSAGSWYGYTF. As DNA, the CDR3 is TGTGCCAGCAGTTTATCGGCGGGATCCTGGTATGGCTACACCTTC.